The following is a T cell receptor beta chain sequence with its context. The antigen is not known. The data derive from a study of early T cells in non-severe SARS-CoV-2 infection. Looking at the study overall: Chains from this unsorted whole-blood bulk RNA could not be paired. Study results and caveats: VDJdb matching skewed toward anti-spike CD8 responses, missing private and CD4 specificities.

Germline CDR1 KGHSH, CDR2 LQKENI. Trimming left V 2 bases short and J 0 bases short, with 8 bases between. The CDR3 covers 15 residues. Researchers tagged individual cDNA molecules with unique molecular identifiers. TCRdb reprocessed the 5' RACE reads with MiXCR, giving one entry per CDR3 protein. The table has over 75,000 distinct CDR3 sequences, less than 15% seen once. Sequenced sample: whole blood. This receptor was identified in an adult who was a healthcare worker with PCR-confirmed SARS-CoV-2 infection or an uninfected control (not recorded which). This chain joins TRBV18 and TRBJ2-1; D ambiguous. The CDR3: CASSPTVSSYNEQFF. The CDR3 nucleotides are TGTGCCAGCTCACCAACGGTAAGCTCCTACAATGAGCAGTTCTTC. Based on the CDR3 plus reference TRBV18 and TRBJ2-1, the full variable domain is NAGVMQNPRHLVRRRGQEARLRCSPMKGHSHVYWYRQLPEEGLKFMVYLQKENIIDESGMPKERFSAEFPKEGPSILRIQQVVRGDSAAYFCASSPTVSSYNEQFFGPGTRLTVL.